This entry concerns a single TCR beta chain. Its target is unknown. The data stem from a study of cytomegalovirus exposure and HLA in healthy donors. Study outcomes and limitations: Researchers reported in a later analysis that common viral pathogens appeared linked to several top clusters. The presence/absence work took it that sequencing depth was about the same across donors. For cytomegalovirus status, the classifier reportedly gave diagnoses with high specificity and sensitivity.

The study ran its PCR with 60 Vbeta and 13 Jbeta primers. In the authors' workflow: Later analysis identified 80 million to 85 million unique TCR beta chains, some 10 million shared. This table comes from immunoSEQ multiplex PCR, and its TCRdb copy is limited to in-frame clones, with some not included. Clonal size and the V and J genes are those of that table, whereas D and trimming came from the DNA. This sample has 100,000 or so clones, with more than 65% found just once. V shed 2 bases and J shed 0 bases, with 17 bases lying between them. Per germline, CDR1 MNHEY and CDR2 SMNVEV (reference sequence). This CDR3 is 18 amino acids long.

This chain joins TRBV27 and TRBJ2-1, with D uncertain. The sample comprised PBMCs. The sequence came from a woman aged 18-29 years in good health and CMV-seropositive. The CDR3 sequence is CASSLTLAATRSYNEQFF. CDR3 in DNA: TGTGCCAGCAGTTTAACCTTGGCTGCGACACGCTCCTACAATGAGCAGTTCTTC.